A single sample gave rise to the 12 T cell receptor beta chains below, sequenced in a study of T cells in Graves' hyperthyroidism and ophthalmopathy (dated by TCRdb to the late 2010s). Library method: multiplex PCR. The sequencer listed for this sample is Illumina HiSeq 2000. The TCR beta CDR3 regions were amplified from the RNA transcripts. A first-round RT-PCR of the TCR CDR3 used the HTBI primer set with the Qiagen OneStep RT-PCR kit. TCRdb applied fastp at Q25 and MiXCR to the public reads, then kept only in-frame beta chains. A single entry per CDR3 protein holds the most common genes and DNA from its merged rows. The sample has roughly 500,000 distinct CDR3 sequences on record, 15% to 20% of them singletons. The top ten clonotypes cover over 25% of the sample. The specimen sequenced was blood. Source of these receptors: a woman aged 25 to 45 with Graves' ophthalmopathy.

The chain has TRBV10-1 and TRBJ2-3; unclear D gene. This CDR3 region has 16 residues. From germline, CDR1 is WNHNN and CDR2 SYGVQD (reference sequence). V was clipped by 4 bases and J by 0 bases, with 14 bases between them. In DNA form, the CDR3 reads TGCGCCAGCAGTGGCCGTATCGGAGCGAGCACAGATACGCAGTATTTT. Amino acid sequence: CASSGRIGASTDTQYF.

The rearrangement uses TRBV20-1 and TRBJ1-2; 9 nucleotides agree with TRBD1. The germline V gene encodes CDR1 DFQATT and CDR2 SNEGSKA (reference sequence). The CDR3 spans 15 residues. After removal of 0 bases from V and 7 bases from J, the junction contained 9 bases not matched to a gene. The CDR3 region is CSARDQDRGSGGYTF. CDR3 nucleotide sequence: TGCAGTGCTAGAGATCAAGACAGGGGGTCGGGTGGCTACACCTTC.

Of note for this clonotype: Given a much more abundant clone one base away, this may be a read error. The CDR3: CATCGVANQPQHF. CDR3 bases: TGTGCCACCTGTGGGGTAGCGAATCAGCCCCAGCATTTT. The V call is TRBV24-1, the J call TRBJ1-5; D gene uncertain. The CDR3 sequence is 13 residues long. V lost 9 bases, J lost 4 bases, and 12 bases lay in between. Germline CDR1 is KGHDR and CDR2 is SFDVKD.

The genes are TRBV19 and TRBJ2-5; either TRBD1 or TRBD2 may fit D (5 bases each). The CDR3 is 13 residues long. V lost 8 bases to trimming and J lost 5 bases, with 15 bases between them. Germline CDR1 LNHDA, CDR2 SQIVND (reference sequence). Written as DNA, the CDR3 is TGTGCCAGTGGAGAGGGGTCTTGGGAGACCCAGTACTTC. Translated: CASGEGSWETQYF.

Ten or more counts support this clonotype. CDR3 bases: TGCAGTGCTAACGCCGACAGGGTACGAGAGACCCAGTACTTC. Protein sequence: CSANADRVRETQYF. This chain connects TRBV20-1 to TRBJ2-5; 7 bases fit TRBD1. Trimming removed 4 bases from V and 4 bases from J; junction bases left unmatched: 9. The CDR3 is made up of 14 amino acids. The germline gives CDR1 DFQATT, CDR2 SNEGSKA (reference sequence).

This clonotype was detected ten times or more. This sequence joins TRBV2 and TRBJ2-7, with a possible D match to TRBD1 (6 bases). The V gene lost 7 bases and the J gene lost 3 bases, with 19 bases spanning the gap. Germline CDR1 reads SNHLY; CDR2 reads FYNNEI. This CDR3 region has 15 residues. CDR3 DNA sequence: TGTGCCAGCAATCGTAAGTTAGGACAGATCTACGAGCAGTACTTC. This sequence encodes CASNRKLGQIYEQYF.

This clonotype occurred many times. The J gene is TRBJ2-7, the V gene TRBV11-2; 7 positions match TRBD1. V was clipped by 6 bases and J by 6 bases; unmatched bases: 11. The CDR3 is 14 amino acids. Germline CDR1 and CDR2: SGHAT and FQNNGV. The CDR3 reads CASRPLDRSGEQYF. The CDR3 region has the DNA TGTGCCAGCAGACCTTTGGACAGGTCGGGCGAGCAGTACTTC.

About this clonotype itself: This may be a read error, as it is one base from a much larger clone. The chain has TRBV5-6 and TRBJ1-2; D is unclear. CDR3 length equals 13 residues. CDR1 and CDR2 from the germline V gene are SGHDT and YYEEEE. The CDR3 spells CASSLKANYSYTF. As DNA, the CDR3 is TGTGCCAGCAGCTTGAAAGCTAACTATAGCTACACCTTC.

This clonotype was recorded at least ten times. The genes are TRBV15 and TRBJ1-2; 9 bases map to TRBD1. J was trimmed by 7 bases and V by 1 base; bases with no gene match: 16. CDR3 length equals 18 residues. Germline-derived CDR1 and CDR2 are LNHNV and YYDKDF (reference sequence). The CDR3 protein is CATSRALAAPTGGGGYTF. In DNA, the CDR3 is TGTGCCACCAGCAGAGCTTTAGCCGCCCCAACAGGGGGCGGTGGCTACACCTTC.

The chain employs TRBV20-1 and TRBJ1-1; D is uncertain. Deletions cut 6 bases from V and 1 base from J, with 12 bases between. The V gene's germline CDR1 is DFQATT and CDR2 SNEGSKA (reference sequence). CDR3 length: 13 residues. The CDR3 coding sequence is TGCAGTGCAATGAGGGCCGCGAACACTGAAGCTTTCTTT. This gives the protein CSAMRAANTEAFF.

The chain couples TRBV27 to TRBJ1-6; D is uncertain. Germline assignment: CDR1 MNHEY and CDR2 SMNVEV (reference sequence). The CDR3 has 16 residues. Between the trimmed V and J ends, which lost 3 bases and 3 bases, there was a span of 12 bases. The CDR3 nucleotides read TGTGCCAGCAGTTTCCGCATCCCTAACTATAATTCACCCCTCCACTTT. It translates to CASSFRIPNYNSPLHF.

This clonotype was counted ten times or more. The chain carries TRBV9 and TRBJ2-7, with 9 nucleotides matching TRBD1. CDR1 SGDLS and CDR2 YYNGEE come from the germline V gene. The CDR3 consists of 16 residues. V shed 2 bases and J 5 bases; nucleotides not matched to a gene: 11. CDR3 loop: CASSVSSGTGKDEQYF. DNA of the CDR3: TGTGCCAGCAGCGTGAGTTCCGGGACAGGGAAAGACGAGCAGTACTTC.